This is a list of T cell receptor beta chains from one sample in a study of blood T cell repertoires in COVID-19. The repertoire was sequenced with immunoSEQ multiplex PCR; TCRdb's copy has only in-frame clones and lacks some. The sample has some 48,000 clones; about 84% are singletons. The sequenced sample consisted of peripheral blood. All receptors come from a woman aged 60 to 75 with acute or convalescent COVID-19. Each CDR3 is given with its conserved first and last residue. The order of the fields is V gene, J gene, clone size, D gene, CDR3 protein, CDR3 DNA. A D gene is named only where the DNA matches it firmly. Not every row has a clone size; where given, it reads once, few, many or a size class.

v_call: TRBV27; j_call: TRBJ2-7; clone_size: NA; d_call: NA; cdr3_aa: CASSYPPAQYF; cdr3_nt: TGTGCCAGCAGCTACCCCCCTGCGCAGTACTTC
v_call: TRBV3-1/TRBV3-2; j_call: TRBJ2-1; clone_size: NA; d_call: TRBD2; cdr3_aa: CASSQGGGGSSYNEQFF; cdr3_nt: TGTGCCAGCAGCCAAGGAGGCGGGGGGAGCTCCTACAATGAGCAGTTCTTC
v_call: TRBV4-2; j_call: TRBJ2-7; clone_size: NA; d_call: TRBD1; cdr3_aa: CASSQDWRTGYDEQYF; cdr3_nt: TGTGCCAGCAGCCAAGATTGGCGGACAGGGTACGACGAGCAGTACTTC
v_call: TRBV14; j_call: TRBJ2-2; clone_size: NA; d_call: TRBD1; cdr3_aa: CASSQGVDRGVGELFF; cdr3_nt: TGTGCCAGCAGCCAGGGTGTGGACAGGGGAGTCGGGGAGCTGTTTTTT
v_call: TRBV5-4; j_call: TRBJ1-6; clone_size: NA; d_call: NA; cdr3_aa: CASSFDSKTVNSPLHF; cdr3_nt: TGTGCCAGCAGCTTCGATAGCAAGACAGTTAATTCACCCCTCCACTTT
v_call: TRBV7-3; j_call: TRBJ2-3; clone_size: few; d_call: TRBD1; cdr3_aa: CASSTGQGSTDTQYF; cdr3_nt: TGTGCCAGCAGTACGGGACAGGGAAGCACAGATACGCAGTATTTT
v_call: TRBV6-4; j_call: TRBJ2-2; clone_size: NA; d_call: NA; cdr3_aa: CASSDSIESGELFF; cdr3_nt: TGTGCCAGCAGTGACTCGATAGAATCCGGGGAGCTGTTTTTT
v_call: TRBV7-9; j_call: TRBJ1-1; clone_size: NA; d_call: NA; cdr3_aa: CASSSRGPEAFF; cdr3_nt: TGTGCCAGCAGCTCCCGAGGGCCTGAAGCTTTCTTT
v_call: TRBV27; j_call: TRBJ1-2; clone_size: NA; d_call: NA; cdr3_aa: CANSIRHLDHYGYTF; cdr3_nt: TGTGCCAACTCGATCCGACACCTTGACCATTATGGCTACACCTTC
v_call: TRBV9; j_call: TRBJ1-5; clone_size: few; d_call: NA; cdr3_aa: CASSVGDKYQPQHF; cdr3_nt: TGTGCCAGCAGCGTGGGGGACAAATATCAGCCCCAGCATTTT
v_call: TRBV7-3; j_call: TRBJ1-1; clone_size: NA; d_call: TRBD1; cdr3_aa: CASKRTGGTEAFF; cdr3_nt: TGTGCCAGCAAGAGGACAGGGGGCACTGAAGCTTTCTTT
v_call: TRBV18; j_call: TRBJ2-1; clone_size: once; d_call: NA; cdr3_aa: CASSPRGGAGNEQFF; cdr3_nt: TGTGCCAGCTCACCGCGTGGGGGCGCTGGAAATGAGCAGTTCTTC
v_call: TRBV3-1/TRBV3-2; j_call: TRBJ2-3; clone_size: once; d_call: NA; cdr3_aa: CASSSGLAQYF; cdr3_nt: TGTGCCAGCAGCTCAGGGTTGGCGCAGTATTTT
v_call: TRBV5-5; j_call: TRBJ1-5; clone_size: once; d_call: TRBD1; cdr3_aa: CASSRTGDQPQHF; cdr3_nt: TGTGCCAGCAGCAGGACAGGGGATCAGCCCCAGCATTTT
v_call: TRBV7-8; j_call: TRBJ2-2; clone_size: NA; d_call: NA; cdr3_aa: CASSPDTWNTGELFF; cdr3_nt: TGTGCCAGCAGCCCGGACACGTGGAACACCGGGGAGCTGTTTTTT
v_call: TRBV5-1; j_call: TRBJ1-1; clone_size: NA; d_call: NA; cdr3_aa: CASSHKMNTEAFF; cdr3_nt: TGCGCCAGCAGCCACAAGATGAACACTGAAGCTTTCTTT
v_call: TRBV9; j_call: TRBJ2-2; clone_size: NA; d_call: TRBD2; cdr3_aa: CASSVGLAGGTGELFF; cdr3_nt: TGTGCCAGCAGCGTAGGACTAGCGGGGGGGACCGGGGAGCTGTTTTTT
v_call: TRBV2; j_call: TRBJ2-7; clone_size: NA; d_call: NA; cdr3_aa: CASSELRGEGSYEQYF; cdr3_nt: TGTGCCAGCAGTGAGTTAAGGGGGGAGGGATCCTACGAGCAGTACTTC
v_call: TRBV5-1; j_call: TRBJ1-1; clone_size: NA; d_call: NA; cdr3_aa: CASSWDVSGGNTEAFF; cdr3_nt: TGCGCCAGCAGCTGGGACGTATCGGGAGGGAACACTGAAGCTTTCTTT
v_call: TRBV7-6; j_call: TRBJ2-7; clone_size: NA; d_call: TRBD2; cdr3_aa: CASSLYGEGEQYF; cdr3_nt: TGTGCCAGCAGCTTATACGGGGAGGGCGAGCAGTACTTC
v_call: TRBV18; j_call: TRBJ2-6; clone_size: NA; d_call: TRBD1; cdr3_aa: CASSPYNRGASGANVLTF; cdr3_nt: TGTGCCAGCTCACCGTATAACAGGGGAGCCTCTGGGGCCAACGTCCTGACTTTC
v_call: TRBV19; j_call: TRBJ1-4; clone_size: few; d_call: NA; cdr3_aa: CASSGADNEKLFF; cdr3_nt: TGTGCCAGTAGTGGGGCGGATAATGAAAAACTGTTTTTT
v_call: TRBV15; j_call: TRBJ1-4; clone_size: NA; d_call: TRBD1; cdr3_aa: CATSGWTGGEKLFF; cdr3_nt: TGTGCCACCAGCGGATGGACAGGGGGAGAAAAACTGTTTTTT
v_call: TRBV25-1; j_call: TRBJ1-6; clone_size: NA; d_call: NA; cdr3_aa: CASSRIQNSPLHF; cdr3_nt: TGTGCCAGCAGTAGAATACAGAATTCACCCCTCCACTTT
v_call: TRBV27; j_call: TRBJ1-4; clone_size: NA; d_call: TRBD1; cdr3_aa: CASSATGTGRVRLFF; cdr3_nt: TGTGCCAGCAGTGCTACCGGGACAGGGAGAGTTAGGCTGTTTTTT
v_call: TRBV6-5; j_call: TRBJ1-1; clone_size: NA; d_call: NA; cdr3_aa: CASGTPTEAFF; cdr3_nt: TGTGCCAGCGGGACACCCACTGAAGCTTTCTTT
v_call: TRBV2; j_call: TRBJ2-7; clone_size: NA; d_call: TRBD2; cdr3_aa: CASKGLAGGSSYEQYF; cdr3_nt: TGTGCCAGCAAGGGACTAGCGGGAGGGAGCTCCTACGAGCAGTACTTC
v_call: TRBV19; j_call: TRBJ2-1; clone_size: NA; d_call: TRBD2; cdr3_aa: CASSITLAGDVEQFF; cdr3_nt: TGTGCCAGTAGTATCACACTAGCGGGAGATGTTGAGCAGTTCTTC
v_call: TRBV6-5; j_call: TRBJ1-2; clone_size: NA; d_call: NA; cdr3_aa: CASSPLDSANYGYTF; cdr3_nt: TGTGCCAGCAGCCCACTCGACAGTGCCAACTATGGCTACACCTTC
v_call: TRBV5-6; j_call: TRBJ1-6; clone_size: NA; d_call: TRBD1; cdr3_aa: CASSVDGRGLSPLHF; cdr3_nt: TGTGCCAGCAGCGTCGATGGCAGGGGGCTTTCACCCCTCCACTTT
v_call: TRBV10-2; j_call: TRBJ1-1; clone_size: NA; d_call: NA; cdr3_aa: CASSEVGRGSDEAFF; cdr3_nt: TGCGCCAGCAGTGAGGTCGGCAGGGGATCGGATGAAGCTTTCTTT
v_call: TRBV12-5; j_call: TRBJ1-1; clone_size: NA; d_call: NA; cdr3_aa: CASGTLQGPTEAFF; cdr3_nt: TGTGCTAGTGGTACCCTACAGGGTCCCACTGAAGCTTTCTTT
v_call: TRBV4-1; j_call: TRBJ2-1; clone_size: NA; d_call: NA; cdr3_aa: CASSQGGGRDEQFF; cdr3_nt: TGCGCCAGCAGCCAAGGGGGGGGCAGGGATGAGCAGTTCTTC
v_call: TRBV25-1; j_call: TRBJ2-3; clone_size: NA; d_call: TRBD1; cdr3_aa: CASSVRTGGTDTQYF; cdr3_nt: TGTGCCAGCAGTGTGCGGACAGGGGGCACAGATACGCAGTATTTT
v_call: TRBV27; j_call: TRBJ2-1; clone_size: NA; d_call: NA; cdr3_aa: CATRWAGNYNEQFF; cdr3_nt: TGTGCCACCCGGTGGGCGGGAAACTACAATGAGCAGTTCTTC
v_call: TRBV7-2; j_call: TRBJ1-1; clone_size: NA; d_call: NA; cdr3_aa: CASSLTENTEAFF; cdr3_nt: TGTGCCAGCAGCCTAACAGAGAACACTGAAGCTTTCTTT
v_call: TRBV2; j_call: TRBJ1-2; clone_size: NA; d_call: NA; cdr3_aa: CASSGLSGSANYGYTF; cdr3_nt: TGTGCCAGCAGTGGTCTTTCGGGATCAGCTAACTATGGCTACACCTTC
v_call: TRBV9; j_call: TRBJ2-3; clone_size: NA; d_call: TRBD1; cdr3_aa: CASSADRVGSDTQYF; cdr3_nt: TGTGCCAGCAGCGCAGACAGGGTCGGATCAGATACGCAGTATTTT
v_call: TRBV3-1/TRBV3-2; j_call: TRBJ1-6; clone_size: NA; d_call: NA; cdr3_aa: CASSQTGSDNSPLHF; cdr3_nt: TGTGCCAGCAGCCAAACAGGGAGCGATAATTCACCCCTCCACTTT
v_call: TRBV7-2; j_call: TRBJ1-3; clone_size: once; d_call: NA; cdr3_aa: CASSLDRVNTIYF; cdr3_nt: TGTGCCAGCAGCTTAGACAGGGTAAACACCATATATTTT
v_call: TRBV5-6; j_call: TRBJ2-1; clone_size: NA; d_call: NA; cdr3_aa: CASTLGAQVREQFF; cdr3_nt: TGTGCCAGCACCCTTGGGGCCCAAGTGCGTGAGCAGTTCTTC